This TCR beta chain was identified during a study of Ad26.COV2.S vaccination and SARS-CoV-2 variants. Study results and limitations: The authors reported substantial breadth in spike-specific CD8+ and CD4+ T cell responses after vaccination.

Produced via immunoSEQ multiplex PCR; TCRdb's table is partial and in-frame only. The table lists a few hundred thousand clones, 83% of them singletons. The germline V gene encodes CDR1 SGHNT and CDR2 YYREEE (reference sequence). Trimming shortened V by 4 bases and J by 1 base, and 15 bases separated the two germline ends. The CDR3 loop spans 16 amino acids. Treatment described: around 19 received Ad26.COV2.S at low or high dose, single or two shots; about five received placebo; per-sample allocation not given. Specimen acquisition occurred on day 63 following the initial vaccine or placebo injection. It was an adult aged 18-55 years in Boston who was the donor. A note on this clone: As yet, its antigen is unknown.

The sequence derives from a person aged 18-65 years who received the Ad26.COV2.S COVID-19 vaccine or a placebo. J is TRBJ2-1 and V is TRBV5-4; D unresolved. The starting material was peripheral blood, obtained in a trial of Ad26.COV2.S vaccine versus placebo. The CDR3 nucleotides are TGTGCCAGCAGCCCACCTCTTAAGCGTTCCTACAATGAGCAGTTCTTC. It specifies CASSPPLKRSYNEQFF.